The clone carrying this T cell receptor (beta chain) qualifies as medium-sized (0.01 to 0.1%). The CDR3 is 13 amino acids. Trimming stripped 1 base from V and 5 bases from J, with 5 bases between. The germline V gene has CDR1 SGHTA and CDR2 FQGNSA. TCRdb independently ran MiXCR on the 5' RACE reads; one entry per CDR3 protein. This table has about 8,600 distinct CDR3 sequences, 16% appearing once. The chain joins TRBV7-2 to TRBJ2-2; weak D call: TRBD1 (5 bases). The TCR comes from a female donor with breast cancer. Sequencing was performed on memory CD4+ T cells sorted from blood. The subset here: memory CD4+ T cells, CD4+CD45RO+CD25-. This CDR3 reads CASSLGQTGELFF. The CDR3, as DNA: TGTGCCAGCAGCTTAGGACAGACCGGGGAGCTGTTTTTT.